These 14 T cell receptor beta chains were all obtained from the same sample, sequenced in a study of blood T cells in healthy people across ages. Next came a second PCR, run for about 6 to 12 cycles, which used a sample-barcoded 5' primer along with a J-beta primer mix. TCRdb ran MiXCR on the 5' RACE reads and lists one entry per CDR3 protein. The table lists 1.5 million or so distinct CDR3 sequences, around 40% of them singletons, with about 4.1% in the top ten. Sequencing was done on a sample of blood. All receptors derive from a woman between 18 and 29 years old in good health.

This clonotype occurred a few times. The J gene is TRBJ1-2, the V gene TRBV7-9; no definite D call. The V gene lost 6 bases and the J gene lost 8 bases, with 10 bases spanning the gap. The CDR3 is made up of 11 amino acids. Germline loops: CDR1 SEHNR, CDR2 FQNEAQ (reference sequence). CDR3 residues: CASRRMQGYTF. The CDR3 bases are TGTGCCAGCAGGCGCATGCAAGGCTACACCTTC. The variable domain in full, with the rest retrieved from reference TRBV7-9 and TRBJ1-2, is DTGVSQNPRHKITKRGQNVTFRCDPISEHNRLYWYRQTLGQGPEFLTYFQNEAQLEKSRLLSDRFSAERPKGSFSTLEIQRTEQGDSAMYLCASRRMQGYTFGSGTRLTVV.

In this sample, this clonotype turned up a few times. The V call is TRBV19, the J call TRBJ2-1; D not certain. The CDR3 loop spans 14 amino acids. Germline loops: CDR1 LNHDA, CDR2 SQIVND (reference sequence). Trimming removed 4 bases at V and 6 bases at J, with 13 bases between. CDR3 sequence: CASSTGSRSNEQFF. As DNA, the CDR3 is TGTGCCAGTAGTACCGGGTCCCGCTCCAATGAGCAGTTCTTC.

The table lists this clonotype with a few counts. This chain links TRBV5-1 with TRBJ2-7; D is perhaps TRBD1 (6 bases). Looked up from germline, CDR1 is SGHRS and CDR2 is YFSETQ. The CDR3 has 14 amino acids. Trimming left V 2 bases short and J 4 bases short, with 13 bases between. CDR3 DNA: TGCGCCAGCAGCTTTCAGGGGAAGTGGTACGAGCAGTACTTC. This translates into CASSFQGKWYEQYF. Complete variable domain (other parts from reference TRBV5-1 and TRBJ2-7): KAGVTQTPRYLIKTRGQQVTLSCSPISGHRSVSWYQQTPGQGLQFLFEYFSETQRNKGNFPGRFSGRQFSNSRSEMNVSTLELGDSALYLCASSFQGKWYEQYFGPGTRLTVT.

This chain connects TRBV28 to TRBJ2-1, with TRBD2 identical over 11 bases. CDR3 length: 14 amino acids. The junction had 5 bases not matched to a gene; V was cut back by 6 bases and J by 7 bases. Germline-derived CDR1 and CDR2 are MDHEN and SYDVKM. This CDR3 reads CASRVLAGANEQFF. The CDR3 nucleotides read TGTGCCAGCAGGGTACTAGCGGGAGCAAATGAGCAGTTCTTC.

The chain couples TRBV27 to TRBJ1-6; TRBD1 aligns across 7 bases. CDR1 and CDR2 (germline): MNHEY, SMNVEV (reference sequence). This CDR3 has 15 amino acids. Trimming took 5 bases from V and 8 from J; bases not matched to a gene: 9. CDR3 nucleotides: TGTGCCAGCAGTCCCAGGACAGGTTGGGATTCACCCCTCCACTTT. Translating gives CASSPRTGWDSPLHF.

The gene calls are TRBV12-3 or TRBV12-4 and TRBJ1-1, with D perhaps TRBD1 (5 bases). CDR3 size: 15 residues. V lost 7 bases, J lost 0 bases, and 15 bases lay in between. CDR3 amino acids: CASISGTEMNTEAFF. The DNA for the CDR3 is TGTGCCAGCATCTCCGGGACGGAAATGAACACTGAAGCTTTCTTT.

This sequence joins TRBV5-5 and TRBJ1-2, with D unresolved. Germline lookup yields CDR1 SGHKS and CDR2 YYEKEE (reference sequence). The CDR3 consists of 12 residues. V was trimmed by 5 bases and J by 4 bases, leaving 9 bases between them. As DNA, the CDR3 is TGTGCCAGCAGTTGGATGGGCTATGGCTACACCTTC. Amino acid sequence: CASSWMGYGYTF.

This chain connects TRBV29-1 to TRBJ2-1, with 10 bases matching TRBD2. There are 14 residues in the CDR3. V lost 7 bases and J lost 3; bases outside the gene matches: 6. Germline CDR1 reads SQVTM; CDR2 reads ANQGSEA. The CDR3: CSGGLAGDYNEQFF. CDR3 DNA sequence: TGCAGCGGGGGGCTAGCGGGGGACTACAATGAGCAGTTCTTC.

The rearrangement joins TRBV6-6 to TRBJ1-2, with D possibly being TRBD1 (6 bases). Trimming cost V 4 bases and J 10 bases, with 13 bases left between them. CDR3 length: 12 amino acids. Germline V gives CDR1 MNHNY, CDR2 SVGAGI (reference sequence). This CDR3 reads CASSFDRSVYTF. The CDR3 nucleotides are TGTGCCAGCAGTTTTGACAGGTCTGTCTACACCTTC.

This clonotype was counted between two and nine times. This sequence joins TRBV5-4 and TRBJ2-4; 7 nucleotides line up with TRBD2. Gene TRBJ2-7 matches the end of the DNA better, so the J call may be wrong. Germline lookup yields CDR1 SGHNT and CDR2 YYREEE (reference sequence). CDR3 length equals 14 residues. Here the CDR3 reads CASSGRAGASEQYF. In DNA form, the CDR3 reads TGTGCCAGCAGCGGGCGTGCGGGAGCGAGCGAGCAGTACTTC.

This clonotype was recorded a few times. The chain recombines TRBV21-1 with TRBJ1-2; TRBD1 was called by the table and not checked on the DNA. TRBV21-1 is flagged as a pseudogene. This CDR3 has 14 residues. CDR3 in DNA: TGTGCCAGCAGCACACCCAGGACAGAATATGGCTACACCTTC. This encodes CASSTPRTEYGYTF.

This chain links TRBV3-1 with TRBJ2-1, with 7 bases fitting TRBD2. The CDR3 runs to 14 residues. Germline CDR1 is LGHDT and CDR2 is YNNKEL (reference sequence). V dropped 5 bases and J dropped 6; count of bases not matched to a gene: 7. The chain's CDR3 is CASSATSWGNEQFF. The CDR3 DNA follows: TGTGCCAGCAGCGCGACTAGCTGGGGCAATGAGCAGTTCTTC.

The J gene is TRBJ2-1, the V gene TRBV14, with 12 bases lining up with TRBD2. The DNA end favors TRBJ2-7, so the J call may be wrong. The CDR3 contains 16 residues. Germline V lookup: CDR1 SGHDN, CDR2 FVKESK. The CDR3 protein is CASSQERLAGDNEQYF. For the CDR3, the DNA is TGTGCCAGCAGCCAAGAGAGACTAGCGGGGGACAATGAGCAGTACTTC.

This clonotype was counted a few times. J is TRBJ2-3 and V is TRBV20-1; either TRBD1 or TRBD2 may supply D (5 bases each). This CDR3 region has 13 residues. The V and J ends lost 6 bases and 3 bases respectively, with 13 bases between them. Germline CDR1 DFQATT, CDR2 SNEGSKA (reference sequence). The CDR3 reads CSARPEGTDTQYF. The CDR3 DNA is TGCAGTGCCCGCCCCGAGGGGACAGATACGCAGTATTTT.